This T cell receptor (beta chain) was profiled in a study of T cells in Graves' hyperthyroidism and ophthalmopathy. Study observations and caveats: Blood held most thyroid clonotypes expanded above 0.001 frequency. For ophthalmopathy, model prediction preceded onset by a median 6.5 months.

Regions amplified from RNA transcripts were the TCR beta CDR3 regions. TCR CDR3 underwent first-round RT-PCR with the HTBI primer set. TCRdb analysed the multiplex PCR reads with MiXCR anew, one entry per CDR3 protein. The repertoire has about 300,000 distinct CDR3 sequences, around 20% of them found once; the top ten carry roughly 40%. There are 14 residues in the CDR3. Trimming cost V 4 bases and J 5 bases; bases outside gene matches: 5. From germline, CDR1 is SGDLS and CDR2 YYNGEE. With regard to this clonotype: Its antigen is not identified.

Sequencing was performed on blood. The V call is TRBV9, the J call TRBJ2-7; 11 bases are shared with TRBD2. This clonotype originated in a man in his fifties with Graves' ophthalmopathy. The CDR3 here is CASSTSGSLNEQYF. CDR3 DNA: TGTGCCAGCAGCACTAGCGGGAGTCTCAACGAGCAGTACTTC.